Listed below are T cell receptor beta chains from one sample, sequenced in a study of T cell responses to AZD1222 COVID-19 vaccine. The assay was immunoSEQ multiplex PCR, and TCRdb's table has in-frame clones only and misses some. Of approximately 110,000 clones listed, about 80% are singletons. The sample in question was peripheral blood, obtained on day 0 of AZD1222 vaccination. All receptors derive from an adult in good health. CDR3s leave out the opening cysteine and the closing phenylalanine or tryptophan. Fields, in order: V gene, CDR3 protein.

V gene: TRBV5-1
CDR3 protein: ASSLGAGQETQY

V gene: TRBV6-5
CDR3 protein: ASLGTDQETQY

V gene: TRBV5-4
CDR3 protein: ASSRAGGQGEYGYT

V gene: TRBV7-9
CDR3 protein: ASSLVSANTDTQY

V gene: TRBV7-2
CDR3 protein: ASSPTWTGVGAF

V gene: TRBV3-1/TRBV3-2
CDR3 protein: ASSQEGLNTIY

V gene: TRBV10-3
CDR3 protein: AISDPSGGLYEQY

V gene: TRBV5-1
CDR3 protein: ASSTNRGGYT

V gene: TRBV7-3
CDR3 protein: ASSSRPTDTQY

V gene: TRBV9
CDR3 protein: ASNPYSGGMADTQY

V gene: TRBV19
CDR3 protein: ASSRQGVYEQY

V gene: TRBV4-3
CDR3 protein: ASSQASVTEAF

V gene: TRBV6-2/TRBV6-3
CDR3 protein: ASSPRTRPQH

V gene: TRBV29-1
CDR3 protein: SVTGADLDTQY

V gene: TRBV7-2
CDR3 protein: ASRSRGGTDTQY

V gene: TRBV5-1
CDR3 protein: ASSSLDNFPNYGYT

V gene: TRBV5-1
CDR3 protein: ASSFRVNPDTQY

V gene: TRBV4-3
CDR3 protein: ASSQDGSRDYGYT

V gene: TRBV27
CDR3 protein: ASSLLPQSYYNEQF

V gene: TRBV19
CDR3 protein: ASWMGYGQPQH

V gene: TRBV4-2
CDR3 protein: ASHPALGMESAGELF

V gene: TRBV15
CDR3 protein: ATSRANRGSGNTIY

V gene: TRBV6-1
CDR3 protein: ASSSGTLNTEAF

V gene: TRBV9
CDR3 protein: ASSVSGGEKLF

V gene: TRBV24-1
CDR3 protein: ATDRDTDYEQY

V gene: TRBV6-4
CDR3 protein: ASPCGHLSYGYT

V gene: TRBV9
CDR3 protein: ASSVGRVSEKLF

V gene: TRBV7-9
CDR3 protein: ASSAHSYRVGYGYT

V gene: TRBV6-2/TRBV6-3
CDR3 protein: ASSYSAGLRTEAF

V gene: TRBV15
CDR3 protein: ATSREGTGYNEQF

V gene: TRBV4-2
CDR3 protein: ASSQASGSGTGELF

V gene: TRBV5-6
CDR3 protein: ASSLWGSSGRETQY